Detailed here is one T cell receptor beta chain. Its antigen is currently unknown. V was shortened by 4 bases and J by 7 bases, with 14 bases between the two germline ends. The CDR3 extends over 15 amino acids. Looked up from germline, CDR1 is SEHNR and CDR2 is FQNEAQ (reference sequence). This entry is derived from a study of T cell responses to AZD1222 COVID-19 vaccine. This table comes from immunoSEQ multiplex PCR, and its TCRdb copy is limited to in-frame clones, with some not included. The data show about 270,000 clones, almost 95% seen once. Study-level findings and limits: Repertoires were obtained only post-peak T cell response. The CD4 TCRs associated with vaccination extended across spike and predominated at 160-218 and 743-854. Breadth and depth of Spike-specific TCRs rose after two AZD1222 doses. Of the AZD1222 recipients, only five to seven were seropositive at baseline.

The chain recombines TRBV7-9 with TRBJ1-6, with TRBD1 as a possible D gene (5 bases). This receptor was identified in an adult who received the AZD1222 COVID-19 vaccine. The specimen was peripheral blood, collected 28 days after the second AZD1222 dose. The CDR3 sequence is CASSSTGLRNSPLHF. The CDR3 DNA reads TGTGCCAGCAGCTCAACAGGCCTCAGGAATTCACCCCTCCACTTT.